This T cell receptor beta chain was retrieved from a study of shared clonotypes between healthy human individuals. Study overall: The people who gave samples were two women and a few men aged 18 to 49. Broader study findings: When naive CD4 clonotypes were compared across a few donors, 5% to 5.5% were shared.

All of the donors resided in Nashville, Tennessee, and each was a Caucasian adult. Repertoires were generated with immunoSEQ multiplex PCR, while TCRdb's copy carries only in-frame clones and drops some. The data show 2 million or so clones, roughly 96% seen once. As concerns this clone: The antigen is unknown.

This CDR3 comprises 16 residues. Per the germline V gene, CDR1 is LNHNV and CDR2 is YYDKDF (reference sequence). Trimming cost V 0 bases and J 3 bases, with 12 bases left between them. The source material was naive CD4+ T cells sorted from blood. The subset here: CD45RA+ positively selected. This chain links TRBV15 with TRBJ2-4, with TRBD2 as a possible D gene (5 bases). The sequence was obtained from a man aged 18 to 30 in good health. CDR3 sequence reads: CATSREVGSVKNIQYF. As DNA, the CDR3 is TGTGCCACCAGCAGAGAGGTAGGGAGTGTCAAAAACATTCAGTACTTC.